One sample yielded the 25 T cell receptor beta chains listed below, sequenced in a study of beta chain features in type 1 diabetes. For these receptors, no antigen is known. Expressed TCRB transcripts were sequenced, since all the RNA that had been isolated was reverse transcribed. Repertoires were generated with immunoSEQ multiplex PCR, while TCRdb's copy carries only in-frame clones and drops some. The sample lists 150,000 to 200,000 clones; about 8.3% were seen once. Broader study findings: There was a moderate but significant shortening of TCRB CDR3s in all four CD4+ subsets of Type 1 diabetes patients.

Input material: central memory CD4+ T cells from blood. All receptors derive from a woman aged 18-30 years with type 1 diabetes.

This clone was observed a handful of times. The chain joins TRBV7-2 to TRBJ2-5, with 7 nucleotides matching TRBD2. V lost 7 bases, J lost 5 bases, and 13 bases stayed unmatched. This CDR3 is built from 15 residues. Germline V gives CDR1 SGHTA, CDR2 FQGNSA. CDR3 sequence (DNA): TGTGCCAGCACCCGAACGGGGGGAGCGGGGGAGACCCAGTACTTC. It is translated as CASTRTGGAGETQYF.

Only a few counts were recorded for this clone. This sequence joins TRBV7-2 and TRBJ1-5, with D tentatively TRBD1 (5 bases). Germline CDR1 SGHTA, CDR2 FQGNSA. With 5 bases removed from V and 2 bases from J, the gap between germline ends came to 13 bases. This CDR3 has 15 residues. The CDR3 loop is CASSPGIGGNQPQHF. The CDR3 nucleotides read TGTGCCAGCAGCCCAGGGATTGGGGGCAATCAGCCCCAGCATTTT.

The chain employs TRBV11-2 and TRBJ1-1, with 7 bases aligning to TRBD1. Germline CDR1 and CDR2: SGHAT and FQNNGV. CDR3 length equals 15 residues. V lost 1 base, J lost 5 bases, and 7 bases stayed unmatched. CDR3 loop: CASSLASTGRTEAFF. The CDR3, as DNA: TGTGCCAGCAGCTTAGCCTCGACAGGGAGGACTGAAGCTTTCTTT.

The chain couples TRBV21-1 to TRBJ1-2; TRBD1 is the table's D call and was not checked against the DNA. TRBV21-1 is given as a pseudogene. CDR3 length equals 16 residues. In DNA form, the CDR3 reads TGTGCCAGCAGGGCCAGAGTTACAGCTGCTAACTATGGCTACACCTTC. This gives the protein CASRARVTAANYGYTF.

The chain joins TRBV5-6 to TRBJ1-5, with TRBD1 identical over 9 bases. CDR3 length equals 15 residues. Germline CDR1 SGHDT, CDR2 YYEEEE. V trimming: 4 bases; J trimming: 5 bases; junction bases outside the gene matches: 7. The CDR3 region is CASSMGQGPYQPQHF. The CDR3 coding sequence is TGTGCCAGCAGCATGGGACAGGGTCCGTATCAGCCCCAGCATTTT.

This rearrangement joins TRBV27 to TRBJ2-1; 11 bases agree with TRBD2. This CDR3 region has 17 residues. Unmatched junction bases numbered 11, after V lost 7 bases and J lost 3 bases. CDR1 and CDR2 from the germline V gene are MNHEY and SMNVEV (reference sequence). The CDR3 bases are TGTGCCAGCAACAAACAAATAGCGGGAGGGCTCTACAATGAGCAGTTCTTC. The encoded protein is CASNKQIAGGLYNEQFF.

This clone was seen a handful of times. A read error may produce the germline difference seen at one junction end. The V and J genes are TRBV7-2 and TRBJ2-7; no clear D. The CDR3 contains 11 residues. Germline assignment: CDR1 SGHTA and CDR2 FQGNSA. CDR3 bases: TGTGCCAGCAGCTTACGCGACATTAAGGACTTC. Translating it yields CASSLRDIKDF. Together with reference TRBV7-2 and TRBJ2-7, the CDR3 gives the full variable domain: GAGVSQSPSNKVTEKGKDVELRCDPISGHTALYWYRQSLGQGLEFLIYFQGNSAPDKSGLPSDRFSAERTGGSVSTLTIQRTQQEDSAVYLCASSLRDIKDFGPGTRLTVT.

This clone was detected only a few times. The V call is TRBV4-1, the J call TRBJ1-2, with 8 bases matching TRBD1. The V gene's germline CDR1 is MGHRA and CDR2 YSYEKL. Trimming removed 5 bases from V and 4 bases from J; junction bases left unmatched: 3. CDR3 length: 13 amino acids. In DNA form, the CDR3 reads TGCGCCAGCAGCTCAGGACAGGGCTATGGCTACACCTTC. It translates to CASSSGQGYGYTF.

The chain recombines TRBV5-1 with TRBJ2-5; weak D call: TRBD1 (5 bases). This CDR3 spans 16 amino acids. Germline V CDR1 and CDR2: SGHRS, YFSETQ. V was clipped by 0 bases and J by 4 bases, with 16 bases between them. CDR3 nucleotide sequence: TGCGCCAGCAGCTTGGAAACCGGCAGGGTAGGAGAGACCCAGTACTTC. As protein: CASSLETGRVGETQYF.

The sample holds a few counts of this clone. The chain is built from TRBV9 and TRBJ2-5; 9 bases match TRBD1. This CDR3 has 14 residues. Trimming took 4 bases from V and 5 from J; bases not matched to a gene: 6. Per germline, CDR1 SGDLS and CDR2 YYNGEE. CDR3 region: CASSLDRGKETQYF. The CDR3, as DNA: TGTGCCAGCAGCCTCGACAGGGGGAAGGAGACCCAGTACTTC. Combining the CDR3 with reference TRBV9 and TRBJ2-5 gives the whole variable domain DSGVTQTPKHLITATGQRVTLRCSPRSGDLSVYWYQQSLDQGLQFLIQYYNGEERAKGNILERFSAQQFPDLHSELNLSSLELGDSALYFCASSLDRGKETQYFGPGTRLLVL.

This clone occurred a few times. CDR3: CASRRSTDTQYF. DNA for the CDR3: TGTGCCAGCAGGAGGAGCACAGATACGCAGTATTTT. The chain couples TRBV28 to TRBJ2-3; D is unresolved. Germline CDR1 reads MDHEN; CDR2 reads SYDVKM. CDR3 length: 12 residues. Trimming left V 6 bases short and J 0 bases short, with 4 bases between.

This clone was picked up a small number of times. The rearrangement joins TRBV7-8 to TRBJ1-1, with D possibly being TRBD1 (5 bases). CDR1 and CDR2 from the germline V gene are SGHVS and FQNEAQ. Trimming stripped 3 bases from V and 0 bases from J, with 20 bases between. This CDR3 contains 18 residues. In nucleotides, the CDR3 is TGTGCCAGCAGCTTGATCTTCGGGGCGGGGGAGGTGAACACTGAAGCTTTCTTT. Amino acid sequence: CASSLIFGAGEVNTEAFF.

This sequence joins TRBV18 and TRBJ1-1; D uncertain. V was shortened by 3 bases and J by 1 base, with 6 bases between the two germline ends. The germline V gene has CDR1 KGHSH and CDR2 LQKENI. The CDR3 has 13 residues. The CDR3 here is CASSPNPNTEAFF. CDR3 DNA sequence: TGTGCCAGCTCACCTAATCCGAACACTGAAGCTTTCTTT. Combining the CDR3 with reference TRBV18 and TRBJ1-1 gives the whole variable domain NAGVMQNPRHLVRRRGQEARLRCSPMKGHSHVYWYRQLPEEGLKFMVYLQKENIIDESGMPKERFSAEFPKEGPSILRIQQVVRGDSAAYFCASSPNPNTEAFFGQGTRLTVV.

In this sample, this clone turned up a few times. The chain uses TRBV25-1 and TRBJ2-5; 8 bases fit TRBD2. CDR3 length: 14 residues. J lost 5 bases, V lost 4 bases, and 6 bases had no gene match. The germline V gene encodes CDR1 MGHDK and CDR2 SYGVNS. Written as DNA, the CDR3 is TGTGCCAGCAGTGTGTACAGCGGGAGCGAGACCCAGTACTTC. It is translated as CASSVYSGSETQYF. The full variable domain, with the rest looked up from reference TRBV25-1 and TRBJ2-5, is EADIYQTPRYLVIGTGKKITLECSQTMGHDKMYWYQQDPGMELHLIHYSYGVNSTEKGDLSSESTVSRIRTEHFPLTLESARPSHTSQYLCASSVYSGSETQYFGPGTRLLVL.

This clone was counted only a few times. The chain joins TRBV6-5 to TRBJ2-5; TRBD2 is a possible D gene (6 bases). CDR3 size: 15 residues. V lost 4 bases and J lost 4, with 16 bases in between. Germline assignment: CDR1 MNHEY and CDR2 SVGAGI. The CDR3 sequence is CASSSQGLARETQYF. The CDR3 DNA is TGTGCCAGCAGTTCCCAGGGACTGGCACGAGAGACCCAGTACTTC.

The chain is built from TRBV11-3 and TRBJ1-2; 9 bases are shared with TRBD1. The CDR3 spans 15 residues. CDR1 and CDR2 from the germline V gene are SGHNT and YENEEA. The V and J ends lost 5 bases and 0 bases, in that order; junction bases with no gene match: 4. CDR3 coding DNA: TGTGCCAGCAGCCCTCGGACAGGGGCTAACTATGGCTACACCTTC. It yields the protein CASSPRTGANYGYTF.

The V and J genes are TRBV30 and TRBJ2-1; tentatively, D is TRBD2 (5 bases). Trimming removed 2 bases at V and 9 bases at J, with 11 bases between. Germline V CDR1 and CDR2: GTSNPN, SVGIG (reference sequence). This CDR3 has 12 residues. CDR3 sequence: CAWSPSGVEQFF. The CDR3 bases are TGTGCCTGGAGTCCGTCCGGGGTTGAGCAGTTCTTC.

This clone occurred a few times. The V and J genes are TRBV7-9 and TRBJ1-6; D is unresolved. Trimming left V 6 bases short and J 7 bases short, with 13 bases between. This CDR3 comprises 14 residues. CDR1 and CDR2 (germline): SEHNR, FQNEAQ (reference sequence). CDR3 coding DNA: TGTGCCAGCAGTCCCTTTAGCGAGAATTCACCCCTCCACTTT. This gives the protein CASSPFSENSPLHF.

The rearrangement uses TRBV29-1 and TRBJ2-2, with D uncertain. This CDR3 contains 12 residues. The V gene's germline CDR1 is SQVTM and CDR2 ANQGSEA. The V end was cut by 4 bases, the J end by 4 bases, with 7 bases between. In nucleotides, the CDR3 is TGCAGCGTTGGTCATTTCACCGGGGAGCTGTTTTTT. Translated, it gives CSVGHFTGELFF.

This clone has a handful of counts. The genes are TRBV7-9 and TRBJ2-7; 11 nucleotides agree with TRBD2. V lost 5 bases, J lost 13 bases, and 13 bases stayed unmatched. Germline V CDR1 and CDR2: SEHNR, FQNEAQ (reference sequence). This CDR3 is 14 amino acids long. The CDR3 loop is CASSPGTSGPLLYF. DNA for the CDR3: TGTGCCAGCAGCCCGGGGACTAGCGGACCGCTCCTCTACTTC.

This clone occurred a few times. V gene TRBV5-6 combines with J gene TRBJ2-6, with unresolved D. CDR1 is SGHDT and CDR2 is YYEEEE in the germline V gene. V shed 0 bases and J shed 1 base, with 5 bases lying between them. This CDR3 has 15 amino acids. CDR3 loop: CASSLDLSGANVLTF. As DNA, the CDR3 is TGTGCCAGCAGCTTGGACCTATCTGGGGCCAACGTCCTGACTTTC.

Only a few counts were recorded for this clone. This chain connects TRBV7-2 to TRBJ2-3, with TRBD2 matching 8 bases. Trimming removed 5 bases from V and 6 bases from J; junction bases left unmatched: 13. The CDR3 has 16 amino acids. Germline CDR1 and CDR2: SGHTA and FQGNSA. This chain's CDR3 is CASSMRLGAGDDTQYF. CDR3 DNA: TGTGCCAGCAGCATGAGGCTCGGAGCGGGGGACGATACGCAGTATTTT.

The rearrangement uses TRBV6-6 and TRBJ2-7; weak D call: TRBD1 (5 bases). The V gene's germline CDR1 is MNHNY and CDR2 SVGAGI (reference sequence). CDR3 size: 13 residues. Trimming shortened V by 8 bases and J by 0 bases, and 11 bases separated the two germline ends. This chain's CDR3 is CASQSGISYEQYF. In nucleotides, the CDR3 is TGTGCCAGCCAGTCAGGGATCTCCTACGAGCAGTACTTC.

The CDR3, as DNA: TGCAGATCAATGGGGCGATCTGGGTCCTACGAGCAGTACTTC. Protein sequence: CRSMGRSGSYEQYF. The gene calls are TRBV29-1 and TRBJ2-7; D possibly corresponds to TRBD1 (5 bases). The CDR3 runs 14 residues. The V gene's germline CDR1 is SQVTM and CDR2 ANQGSEA.

This clone occurred a few times. The rearrangement joins TRBV4-2 to TRBJ2-7, with D maybe TRBD2 (6 bases). The germline V gene encodes CDR1 LGHNA and CDR2 YNFKEQ. This CDR3 spans 16 amino acids. V lost 0 bases and J lost 3, with 15 bases in between. The CDR3 DNA reads TGTGCCAGCAGCCAAGATTCTGGAGGGAACTTCTACGAGCAGTACTTC. The encoded protein is CASSQDSGGNFYEQYF.